The T cell receptor (beta chain) under discussion was sequenced for a study of T cell clusters in autoimmune cytopenias. There are 17 residues in the CDR3. The germline CDR1 and CDR2 sequences are MDHEN and SYDVKM. TRB amplification used approximately 250 ng of peripheral blood genomic DNA. Multiplex touch-down PCR amplified TRB using TRB-A and TRB-B pools in one tube. TCRdb reprocessed the multiplex PCR reads; each CDR3 protein has one entry and no DNA is given. The sample has approximately 5,100 distinct CDR3 sequences. The sample also formed part of further work on T cell repertoires in aging, cancer and after chemotherapy. As that study records: Donor ages fell into six groups from 30 or younger up to 70 or older. Some 9.4 million TCR reads made up the full dataset. Rebound thymic output was suggested by rising median generation probability during chemotherapy in each cancer cohort.

Material for sequencing was peripheral blood. The chain links TRBV28 to TRBJ2-1. The sequence derives from a human donor in good health. CDR3 in amino acids: CASSLNLWQASYNEQFF.